This T cell receptor beta chain was captured in a study of T cell repertoires in cytomegalovirus infection. About the study: Recently described HLA-C-restricted plus well-studied HLA-B-restricted CMV epitopes were used. Public TCR beta signature analysis indicated the presence of both CMV infection and matching HLA type.

TCRdb itself ran the reads through MiXCR, one entry per CDR3 protein. The table has some 800,000 distinct CDR3 sequences, about 33% seen once. Study-level findings and limits: CMV carriers with the relevant HLA were identified by cumulative public TCR beta family frequency. There were HLA-C-restricted CMV-specific TCR beta clonotypes dominating the ex vivo response.

On this clonotype: Its antigen is still unknown.

The CDR3 consists of 17 residues. The germline V gene encodes CDR1 LNHDA and CDR2 SQIVND (reference sequence). Trimming took 6 bases from V and 0 from J, leaving 18 bases between them. The chain combines TRBV19 with TRBJ2-1; D is perhaps TRBD2 (5 bases). This receptor was taken from a human donor in good health (CMV status not recorded). Some clones in this sample may be carry-over from other donors' samples. The starting material was cultured CD8+ T cells from PBMCs, obtained from culture after CMV antigen stimulation. The CDR3 coding sequence is TGTGCCAGTAGCCCTACGGCGGGTCTGAGCTCCTACAATGAGCAGTTCTTC. Protein product: CASSPTAGLSSYNEQFF.